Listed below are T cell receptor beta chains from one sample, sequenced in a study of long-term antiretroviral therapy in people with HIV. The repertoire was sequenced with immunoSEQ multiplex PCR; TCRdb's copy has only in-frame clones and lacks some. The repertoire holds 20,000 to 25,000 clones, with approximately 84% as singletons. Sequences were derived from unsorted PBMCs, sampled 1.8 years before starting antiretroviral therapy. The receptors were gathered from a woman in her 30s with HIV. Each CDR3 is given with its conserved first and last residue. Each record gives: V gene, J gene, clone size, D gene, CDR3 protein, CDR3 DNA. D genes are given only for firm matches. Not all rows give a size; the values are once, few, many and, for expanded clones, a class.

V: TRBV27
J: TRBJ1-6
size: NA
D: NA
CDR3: CASKGLDSPLHF
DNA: TGTGCCAGCAAAGGGTTGGATTCACCCCTCCACTTT

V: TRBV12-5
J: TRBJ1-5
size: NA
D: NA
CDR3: CASVHWQLDQPQHF
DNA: TGTGCTAGTGTTCATTGGCAGCTCGATCAGCCCCAGCATTTT

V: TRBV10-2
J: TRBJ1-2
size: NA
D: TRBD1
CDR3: CASSEPDRGGYGYTF
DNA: TGCGCCAGCAGTGAGCCCGACAGGGGAGGGTATGGCTACACCTTC

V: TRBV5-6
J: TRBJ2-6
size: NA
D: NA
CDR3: CASSLELTLSGANVLTF
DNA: TGTGCCAGCAGCTTGGAGCTAACGCTCTCTGGGGCCAACGTCCTGACTTTC

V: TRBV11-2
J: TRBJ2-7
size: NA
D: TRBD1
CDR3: CASSQTGTGGYEQYF
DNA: TGTGCCAGCAGCCAAACCGGGACAGGGGGCTACGAGCAGTACTTC

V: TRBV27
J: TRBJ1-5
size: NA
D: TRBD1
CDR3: CASSLRGTGTYSNQPQHF
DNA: TGTGCCAGCAGCTTAAGGGGGACAGGGACTTATAGCAATCAGCCCCAGCATTTT

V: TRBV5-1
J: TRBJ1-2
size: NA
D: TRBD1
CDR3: CASSGKDRGDYGYTF
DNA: TGCGCCAGCAGCGGGAAGGACAGGGGCGACTATGGCTACACCTTC

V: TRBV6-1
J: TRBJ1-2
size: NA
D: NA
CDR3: CASSVKGSGYTF
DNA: TGTGCCAGCAGTGTAAAGGGAAGTGGCTACACCTTC

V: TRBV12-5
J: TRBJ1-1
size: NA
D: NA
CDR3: CASGLGTPSGTEAFF
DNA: TGTGCTAGTGGTTTGGGGACCCCTTCGGGAACTGAAGCTTTCTTT

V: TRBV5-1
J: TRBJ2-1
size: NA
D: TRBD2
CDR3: CASSPELAGGRNEQFF
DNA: TGCGCCAGCAGCCCCGAACTAGCGGGGGGGCGGAATGAGCAGTTCTTC

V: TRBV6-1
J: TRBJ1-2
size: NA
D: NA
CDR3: CASTVSYGYTF
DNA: TGTGCCAGCACCGTTTCCTATGGCTACACCTTC

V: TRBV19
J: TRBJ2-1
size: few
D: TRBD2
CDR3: CASSTMGLATEQFF
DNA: TGTGCCAGTAGTACCATGGGACTAGCGACTGAGCAGTTCTTC

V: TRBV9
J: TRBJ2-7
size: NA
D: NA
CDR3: CASSVVEGGEQYF
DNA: TGTGCCAGCAGCGTAGTGGAGGGAGGCGAGCAGTACTTC

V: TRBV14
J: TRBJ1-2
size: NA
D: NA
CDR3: CASSQGLRFGGYTF
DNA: TGTGCCAGCAGCCAAGGCCTCAGGTTCGGTGGCTACACCTTC

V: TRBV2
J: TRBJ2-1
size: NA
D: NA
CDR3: CASAGVGLGNEQFF
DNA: TGTGCCAGTGCGGGCGTGGGGCTGGGCAATGAGCAGTTCTTC

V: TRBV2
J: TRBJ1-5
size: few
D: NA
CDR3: CASRRQVNQPQHF
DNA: TGTGCCAGCAGGAGGCAGGTCAATCAGCCCCAGCATTTT

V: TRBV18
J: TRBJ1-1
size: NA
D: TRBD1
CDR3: CASSRGQDTEAFF
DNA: TGTGCCAGCTCACGAGGACAGGACACTGAAGCTTTCTTT

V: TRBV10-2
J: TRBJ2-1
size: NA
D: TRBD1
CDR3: CATGQGNNEQFF
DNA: TGCGCCACGGGACAGGGAAACAATGAGCAGTTCTTC

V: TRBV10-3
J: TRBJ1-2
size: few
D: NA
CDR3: CAMGTSGNYGYTF
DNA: TGTGCCATGGGGACTTCAGGGAACTATGGCTACACCTTC

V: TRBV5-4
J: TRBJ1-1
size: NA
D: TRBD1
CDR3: CASIIQGGRNTEAFF
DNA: TGTGCCAGCATCATACAGGGGGGGAGGAACACTGAAGCTTTCTTT

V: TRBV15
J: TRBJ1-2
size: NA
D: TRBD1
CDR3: CATSKAGTGNYGYTF
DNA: TGTGCCACCAGCAAAGCCGGGACAGGGAACTATGGCTACACCTTC

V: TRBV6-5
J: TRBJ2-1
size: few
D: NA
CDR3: CASSYAAGNEQFF
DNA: TGTGCCAGCAGTTACGCGGCGGGGAATGAGCAGTTCTTC